A single T cell receptor beta chain is shown here with its context. Its specificity is not known. The study ran its PCR with 60 Vbeta and 13 Jbeta primers. Measured with immunoSEQ multiplex PCR; TCRdb has only the in-frame clones, and not every one. The table includes roughly 160,000 clones, 65% to 80% detected once. This record belongs to a study of cytomegalovirus exposure and HLA in healthy donors. Study results and caveats: With later analysis, a missense DCLRE1C variant became linked to TCR beta V- and J-gene trimming.

V gave up 4 bases and J gave up 0 bases; unmatched junction bases: 18. CDR1 is GTSNPN, CDR2 SVGIG, per germline (reference sequence). The length of the CDR3 is 19 residues. The chain is built from TRBV30 and TRBJ1-1; 9 bases agree with TRBD1. This sequence originates from a woman in her thirties in good health and CMV-seronegative. Sample: PBMCs. The CDR3 nucleotides read TGTGCCTGGATAACTCGAACTGGACAGGGGCGAAAGATGAACACTGAAGCTTTCTTT. Protein product: CAWITRTGQGRKMNTEAFF.